Shown below are 25 T cell receptor beta chains from a single sample sequenced in a study of blood T cell repertoires in COVID-19. The assay was immunoSEQ multiplex PCR, and TCRdb's table has in-frame clones only and misses some. The sample shows about 340,000 clones, about 86% of them seen only once. The specimen sequenced was peripheral blood. The receptors here all came from a man aged 25 to 40 with active or convalescent COVID-19.

This chain joins TRBV19 and TRBJ1-2, with TRBD1 matching 9 bases. The CDR3 is 14 amino acids. Trimming cost V 6 bases and J 6 bases; bases outside gene matches: 8. The germline V gene has CDR1 LNHDA and CDR2 SQIVND (reference sequence). CDR3 amino acids: CASRQGARLDGYTF. For the CDR3, the DNA is TGTGCCAGTAGACAGGGGGCGCGTCTGGATGGCTACACCTTC.

The V and J genes are TRBV9 and TRBJ1-5; D unresolved. Germline V gives CDR1 SGDLS, CDR2 YYNGEE. There are 14 residues in the CDR3. V was trimmed by 0 bases and J by 1 base, leaving 5 bases between them. The CDR3 region has the DNA TGTGCCAGCAGCGTAGGAGGGAGCAATCAGCCCCAGCATTTT. Its translation is CASSVGGSNQPQHF. Complete variable domain (other parts from reference TRBV9 and TRBJ1-5): DSGVTQTPKHLITATGQRVTLRCSPRSGDLSVYWYQQSLDQGLQFLIQYYNGEERAKGNILERFSAQQFPDLHSELNLSSLELGDSALYFCASSVGGSNQPQHFGDGTRLSIL.

The chain uses TRBV20-1 and TRBJ2-7; D is perhaps TRBD2 (5 bases). Looked up from germline, CDR1 is DFQATT and CDR2 is SNEGSKA (reference sequence). The CDR3 runs to 11 residues. Trimming stripped 4 bases from V and 5 bases from J, with 9 bases between. The CDR3 nucleotides are TGCAGTGCTAAACTAGTAAACGAGCAGTACTTC. It is translated as CSAKLVNEQYF.

Here the CDR3 reads CSVATGNTGELFF. DNA of the CDR3: TGCAGCGTTGCGACAGGGAACACCGGGGAGCTGTTTTTT. V usage is TRBV29-1 and J usage is TRBJ2-2; maybe TRBD1 (6 bases). The CDR3 consists of 13 residues. Deletions cut 4 bases from V and 1 base from J, with 7 bases between. Germline CDR1 is SQVTM and CDR2 is ANQGSEA.

The rearrangement uses TRBV11-2 and TRBJ2-1, with D possibly being TRBD2 (6 bases). Trimming removed 5 bases from V and 1 base from J, with 18 bases in between. The CDR3 loop spans 17 amino acids. Germline V lookup: CDR1 SGHAT, CDR2 FQNNGV. For the CDR3, the DNA is TGTGCCAGCAGCCTCCGTGAATGGGGGGATTCCTACAATGAGCAGTTCTTC. It translates to CASSLREWGDSYNEQFF.

This chain links TRBV18 with TRBJ2-1; tentatively, D is TRBD2 (5 bases). The CDR3 contains 14 residues. Germline CDR1 is KGHSH and CDR2 is LQKENI. V was pared by 4 bases and J by 7 bases, with 14 bases between. The CDR3 is CASSRSDSGNEQFF. CDR3 nucleotide sequence: TGTGCCAGCTCACGTTCCGACTCGGGGAATGAGCAGTTCTTC.

The gene calls are TRBV7-8 and TRBJ2-5, with D perhaps matching TRBD1 (6 bases). The CDR3 has 14 amino acids. The germline CDR1 and CDR2 sequences are SGHVS and FQNEAQ. Trimming pared 8 bases from V and 4 bases from J, leaving 17 bases between. The CDR3 region is CASSTLQGSETQYF. CDR3 DNA sequence: TGTGCCAGCTCGACTTTACAGGGATCAGAGACCCAGTACTTC. Full variable domain (remainder filled in from reference TRBV7-8 and TRBJ2-5): GAGVSQSPRYKVAKRGQDVALRCDPISGHVSLFWYQQALGQGPEFLTYFQNEAQLDKSGLPSDRFFAERPEGSVSTLKIQRTQQEDSAVYLCASSTLQGSETQYFGPGTRLLVL.

In this sample, this clone turned up a few times. This chain links TRBV7-2 with TRBJ2-7; D might be TRBD2 (5 bases). CDR1 is SGHTA and CDR2 is FQGNSA in the germline V gene. Trimming took off 4 bases at V and 13 bases at J, with 17 bases between the two ends. CDR3 length: 12 amino acids. The CDR3 nucleotides are TGTGCCAGCAGCTCCCGCGGAGTGAGGGCTTACTTC. As protein: CASSSRGVRAYF.

This rearrangement joins TRBV28 to TRBJ1-2; no reliable D call. CDR1 is MDHEN and CDR2 is SYDVKM in the germline V gene. Between the trimmed V and J ends, which lost 0 bases and 5 bases, there was a span of 13 bases. The CDR3 sequence is 15 residues long. The CDR3 loop is CASSLWGGVEYGYTF. CDR3 bases: TGTGCCAGCAGTTTATGGGGCGGGGTAGAATATGGCTACACCTTC.

The table lists this clone with a few counts. J is TRBJ2-3 and V is TRBV5-4; D is perhaps TRBD2 (7 bases). In germline, CDR1 is SGHNT, CDR2 YYREEE (reference sequence). The V end was cut by 0 bases, the J end by 2 bases, with 16 bases between. The CDR3 runs to 17 residues. This chain's CDR3 is CASSLVFRGAHTDTQYF. In DNA form, the CDR3 reads TGTGCCAGCAGCTTGGTATTCCGGGGGGCCCACACAGATACGCAGTATTTT.

This chain links TRBV11-2 with TRBJ2-2; 7 bases line up with TRBD2. With V trimmed by 1 base and J by 8 bases, 1 base remained unmatched. CDR3 length equals 13 residues. CDR1 is SGHAT and CDR2 is FQNNGV in the germline V gene. CDR3 residues: CASSLGLAGELFF. The CDR3 DNA reads as TGTGCCAGCAGCTTAGGACTAGCTGGGGAGCTGTTTTTT.

This chain links TRBV7-9 with TRBJ2-1; 12 positions match TRBD2. Germline trimming cut 5 bases from V and 5 bases from J; bases unmatched to any gene: 7. Germline lookup yields CDR1 SEHNR and CDR2 FQNEAQ (reference sequence). The CDR3 extends over 16 amino acids. Here the CDR3 DNA reads TGTGCCAGCAGCCCCCGAGGACTAGCGGGAAACAATGAGCAGTTCTTC. Its protein is CASSPRGLAGNNEQFF.

The chain recombines TRBV7-3 with TRBJ1-4; 7 positions match TRBD1. The CDR3 is made up of 16 amino acids. The germline gives CDR1 SGHTA, CDR2 FQGTGA. J gave up 7 bases and V 5 bases, and 13 bases lay outside the gene matches. The DNA for the CDR3 is TGTGCCAGCAGCCTCTGGGGGACAGTTAAGAGTGAAAAACTGTTTTTT. Its protein is CASSLWGTVKSEKLFF.

The V call is TRBV11-2, the J call TRBJ1-4; 7 bases agree with TRBD1. V shed 1 base and J 5 bases; nucleotides not matched to a gene: 4. Germline V gene sequence: CDR1 SGHAT, CDR2 FQNNGV. This CDR3 is built from 15 residues. The CDR3 protein is CASSLGTGRNEKLFF. Written as DNA, the CDR3 is TGTGCCAGCAGCTTAGGGACAGGTCGAAATGAAAAACTGTTTTTT.

This clone was found once. The chain uses TRBV18 and TRBJ1-1, with D possibly TRBD1 on 5 matching bases. Trimming pared 3 bases from V and 2 bases from J, leaving 13 bases between. The CDR3 is 15 residues long. Per the germline V gene, CDR1 is KGHSH and CDR2 is LQKENI. The CDR3 DNA reads as TGTGCCAGCTCACCCCTCGACAGCTTCAACACTGAAGCTTTCTTT. Translated, it gives CASSPLDSFNTEAFF.

The chain links TRBV5-6 to TRBJ2-5; 7 nucleotides agree with TRBD2. CDR1 is SGHDT and CDR2 is YYEEEE in the germline V gene. V was clipped by 2 bases and J by 0 bases; unmatched bases: 7. CDR3 length: 16 residues. The CDR3 region is CASSLGLAVYQETQYF. The CDR3 nucleotides read TGTGCCAGCAGCTTAGGGCTAGCGGTGTACCAAGAGACCCAGTACTTC.

This chain connects TRBV5-4 to TRBJ1-2; TRBD1 aligns across 8 bases. The CDR3 extends over 15 amino acids. In germline, CDR1 is SGHNT, CDR2 YYREEE (reference sequence). Trimming cost V 4 bases and J 6 bases; bases outside gene matches: 11. CDR3: CASSLKTGARNGYTF. CDR3 coding DNA: TGTGCCAGCAGCCTCAAGACAGGGGCTAGGAATGGCTACACCTTC.

This chain uses TRBV19 with TRBJ1-4; possibly TRBD1 for D (5 bases). Trimming took 5 bases from V and 4 from J, leaving 20 bases between them. Germline CDR1 and CDR2: LNHDA and SQIVND (reference sequence). The CDR3 contains 17 residues. DNA for the CDR3: TGTGCCAGTAGTGGCGCAGGGCGGGGAAGGCTTAATGAAAAACTGTTTTTT. Protein sequence: CASSGAGRGRLNEKLFF. The full variable domain, completed using reference TRBV19 and TRBJ1-4, is DGGITQSPKYLFRKEGQNVTLSCEQNLNHDAMYWYRQDPGQGLRLIYYSQIVNDFQKGDIAEGYSVSREKKESFPLTVTSAQKNPTAFYLCASSGAGRGRLNEKLFFGSGTQLSVL.

The CDR3 nucleotides are TGCGCCAGCAGCCCCCGGGGGACAGGGAACACTGAAGCTTTCTTT. Translating gives CASSPRGTGNTEAFF. V and J are TRBV4-1 and TRBJ1-1; TRBD1 matches 8 bases. Germline V gene sequence: CDR1 MGHRA, CDR2 YSYEKL. Trimming removed 4 bases from V and 1 base from J; junction bases left unmatched: 5. The CDR3 is 15 residues long.

The chain has TRBV7-2 and TRBJ1-2; no clear D gene. This CDR3 is 13 amino acids long. Deletions cut 1 base from V and 7 bases from J, with 10 bases between. Looked up from germline, CDR1 is SGHTA and CDR2 is FQGNSA. DNA of the CDR3: TGTGCCAGCAGCTTAGGTCAGTGGAGTGGCTACACCTTC. Translated, it gives CASSLGQWSGYTF.

The genes are TRBV7-3 and TRBJ2-3; 11 bases agree with TRBD2. Per the germline V gene, CDR1 is SGHTA and CDR2 is FQGTGA. This CDR3 is built from 13 residues. V was pared by 4 bases and J by 10 bases, with 4 bases of the junction left unmatched. CDR3 sequence: CASSYSGRGPQYF. In DNA, the CDR3 is TGTGCCAGCAGCTATAGCGGGAGGGGGCCGCAGTATTTT.

This chain links TRBV20-1 with TRBJ1-1; D gene unclear. This CDR3 has 11 amino acids. Trimming removed 6 bases at V and 4 bases at J, with 9 bases between. In germline, CDR1 is DFQATT, CDR2 SNEGSKA (reference sequence). The chain's CDR3 is CSAPLLTEAFF. The CDR3 DNA follows: TGCAGTGCCCCATTACTCACTGAAGCTTTCTTT.

The V gene is TRBV7-2, the J gene TRBJ2-3; 12 positions match TRBD2. Germline V gives CDR1 SGHTA, CDR2 FQGNSA. This CDR3 contains 17 residues. The ends lost 3 bases at V and 4 bases at J; junction bases unmatched: 8. For the CDR3, the DNA is TGTGCCAGCAGCTTGTCCTCTAGCGGGGGGGCTCCAGATACGCAGTATTTT. Its translation is CASSLSSSGGAPDTQYF. Based on the CDR3 plus reference TRBV7-2 and TRBJ2-3, the full variable domain is GAGVSQSPSNKVTEKGKDVELRCDPISGHTALYWYRQSLGQGLEFLIYFQGNSAPDKSGLPSDRFSAERTGGSVSTLTIQRTQQEDSAVYLCASSLSSSGGAPDTQYFGPGTRLTVL.

The chain uses TRBV18 and TRBJ2-7, with D unresolved. This CDR3 comprises 15 residues. V lost 4 bases to trimming and J lost 0 bases, with 13 bases between them. Germline V CDR1 and CDR2: KGHSH, LQKENI. The CDR3 DNA follows: TGTGCCAGCTCACTCCGCGGAGAGAGCTCCTACGAGCAGTACTTC. Its translation is CASSLRGESSYEQYF.

This sequence joins TRBV6-5 and TRBJ1-3, with a tentative D call TRBD1 (6 bases). Germline CDR1 MNHEY, CDR2 SVGAGI. The CDR3 has 14 residues. Trimming left V 7 bases short and J 2 bases short, with 12 bases between. CDR3 residues: CASTRGAAGNTIYF. The CDR3 DNA sequence: TGTGCCAGCACCCGGGGGGCAGCTGGAAACACCATATATTTT.